This TCR beta chain was recorded in a study of CD8 T cells in Susac syndrome. RNA, at about 0.45 to 1 ug, was reverse transcribed with random hexamers. An immunoSEQ multiplex PCR generated amplified TCR beta CDR3 products spanning 54 Vbeta and 13 Jbeta. Each CDR3 protein gets one entry after TCRdb re-called the immunoSEQ multiplex PCR reads with MiXCR. The data show hundreds of thousands of distinct CDR3 sequences, around 85% seen once. This clonotype was counted a few times. Sequencing of TCR beta was performed on blood CD8+ T cells and on blood CD4+ T cells. The CDR3 is 15 residues long. The J segment lost 2 bases and the V segment lost 6 bases, leaving 5 bases of the junction unmatched. Germline CDR1 is MNHNS and CDR2 is SASEGT.

The chain carries TRBV6-1 and TRBJ2-3, with 10 positions matching TRBD2. The sequence came from a human donor with multiple sclerosis. What was sequenced was CD8+ T cells from PBMCs. The CDR3 coding sequence is TGTGCCAGCAGCTGGACTAGCGGCGACACAGATACGCAGTATTTT. Residues: CASSWTSGDTDTQYF.